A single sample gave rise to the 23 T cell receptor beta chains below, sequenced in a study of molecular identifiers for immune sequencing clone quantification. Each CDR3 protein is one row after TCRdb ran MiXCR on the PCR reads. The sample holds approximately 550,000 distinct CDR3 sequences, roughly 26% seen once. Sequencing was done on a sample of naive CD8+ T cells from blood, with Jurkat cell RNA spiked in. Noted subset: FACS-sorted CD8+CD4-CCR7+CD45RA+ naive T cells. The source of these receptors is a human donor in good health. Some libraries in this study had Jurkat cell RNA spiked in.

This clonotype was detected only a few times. The CDR3 protein is CASGLAGAYTDTQYF. The CDR3 DNA reads as TGTGCCAGTGGACTAGCGGGAGCCTACACAGATACGCAGTATTTT. The chain employs TRBV27 and TRBJ2-3, with 13 bases matching TRBD2. After removal of 9 bases from V and 2 bases from J, the junction contained 5 bases not matched to a gene. Germline V gene lookup returns CDR1 MNHEY and CDR2 SMNVEV (reference sequence). The CDR3 runs to 15 residues.

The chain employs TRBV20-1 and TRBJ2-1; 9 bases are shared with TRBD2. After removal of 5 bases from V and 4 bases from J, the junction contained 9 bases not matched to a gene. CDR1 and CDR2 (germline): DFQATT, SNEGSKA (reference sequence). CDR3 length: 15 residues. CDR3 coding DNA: TGCAGTGCTGTCAGCCCTAGCGGGGTATACAATGAGCAGTTCTTC. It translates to CSAVSPSGVYNEQFF.

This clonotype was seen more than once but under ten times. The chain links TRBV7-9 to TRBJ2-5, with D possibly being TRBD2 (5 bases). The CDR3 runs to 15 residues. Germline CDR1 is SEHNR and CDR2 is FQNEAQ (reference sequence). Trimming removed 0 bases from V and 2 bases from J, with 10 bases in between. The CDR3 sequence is CASSLARARQETQYF. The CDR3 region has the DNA TGTGCCAGCAGCTTAGCGCGGGCGAGACAAGAGACCCAGTACTTC.

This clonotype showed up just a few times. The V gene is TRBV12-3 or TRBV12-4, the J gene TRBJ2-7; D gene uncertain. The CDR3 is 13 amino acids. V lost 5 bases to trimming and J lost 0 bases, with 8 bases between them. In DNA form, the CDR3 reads TGTGCCAGCAGTACCGTAAGCTCCTACGAGCAGTACTTC. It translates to CASSTVSSYEQYF.

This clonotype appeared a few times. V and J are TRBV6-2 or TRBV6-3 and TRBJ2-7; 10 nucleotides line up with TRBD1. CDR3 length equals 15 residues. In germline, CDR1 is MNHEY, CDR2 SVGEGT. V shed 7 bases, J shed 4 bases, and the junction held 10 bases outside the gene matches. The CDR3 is CASTNRVDRGYEQYF. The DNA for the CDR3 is TGTGCCAGCACCAACAGGGTGGACAGGGGGTACGAGCAGTACTTC.

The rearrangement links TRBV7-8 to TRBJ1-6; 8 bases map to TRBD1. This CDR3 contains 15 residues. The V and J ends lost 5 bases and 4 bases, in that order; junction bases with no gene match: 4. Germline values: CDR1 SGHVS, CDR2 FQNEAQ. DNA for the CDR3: TGTGCCAGCAGCGACGGACAGGGTTATAATTCACCCCTCCACTTT. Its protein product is CASSDGQGYNSPLHF.

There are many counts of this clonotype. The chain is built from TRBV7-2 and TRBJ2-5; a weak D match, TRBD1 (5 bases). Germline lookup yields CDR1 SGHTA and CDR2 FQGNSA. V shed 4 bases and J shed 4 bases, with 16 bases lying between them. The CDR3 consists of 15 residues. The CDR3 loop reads CASSSTWGLGETQYF. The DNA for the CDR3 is TGTGCCAGCAGCTCAACATGGGGCCTAGGAGAGACCCAGTACTTC.

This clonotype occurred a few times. The CDR3 nucleotides read TGCAGCGACCAAGCGGCGCGGGAGCGCATGAGGTACTACGAGCAGTACTTC. Its protein is CSDQAARERMRYYEQYF. This rearrangement joins TRBV29-1 to TRBJ2-7, with 7 bases matching TRBD2. Germline lookup yields CDR1 SQVTM and CDR2 ANQGSEA. Trimming removed 7 bases from V and 3 bases from J; junction bases left unmatched: 21. CDR3 length equals 17 residues.

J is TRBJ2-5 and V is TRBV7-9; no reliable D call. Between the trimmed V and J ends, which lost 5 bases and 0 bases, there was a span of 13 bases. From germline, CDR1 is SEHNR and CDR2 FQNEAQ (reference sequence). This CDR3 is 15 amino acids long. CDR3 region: CASSPPQAHQETQYF. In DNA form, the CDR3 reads TGTGCCAGCAGCCCCCCCCAAGCCCACCAAGAGACCCAGTACTTC. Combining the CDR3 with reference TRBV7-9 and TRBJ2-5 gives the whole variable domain DTGVSQNPRHKITKRGQNVTFRCDPISEHNRLYWYRQTLGQGPEFLTYFQNEAQLEKSRLLSDRFSAERPKGSFSTLEIQRTEQGDSAMYLCASSPPQAHQETQYFGPGTRLLVL.

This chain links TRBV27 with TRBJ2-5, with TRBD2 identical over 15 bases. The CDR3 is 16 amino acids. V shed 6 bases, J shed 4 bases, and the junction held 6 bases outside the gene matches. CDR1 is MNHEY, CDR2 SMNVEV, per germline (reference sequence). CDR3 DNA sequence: TGTGCCAGCAGAGGACTAGCGGGGGGGCTGTCAGAGACCCAGTACTTC. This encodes CASRGLAGGLSETQYF.

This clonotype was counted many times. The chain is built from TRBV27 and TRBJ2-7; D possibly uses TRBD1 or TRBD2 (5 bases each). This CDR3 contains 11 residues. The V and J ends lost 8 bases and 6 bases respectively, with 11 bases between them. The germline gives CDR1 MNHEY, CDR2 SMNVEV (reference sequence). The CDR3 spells CASRGGSEQYF. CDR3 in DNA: TGTGCCAGCCGTGGGGGTTCCGAGCAGTACTTC.

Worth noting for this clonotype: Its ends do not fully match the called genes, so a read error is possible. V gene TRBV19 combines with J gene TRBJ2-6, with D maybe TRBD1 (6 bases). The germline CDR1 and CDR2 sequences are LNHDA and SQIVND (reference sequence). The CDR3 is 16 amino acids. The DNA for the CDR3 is TGTGCCAGTAGTTTTGGGGGCAGGGCTGGGGCCAACGTCCTGCCTTTC. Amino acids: CASSFGGRAGANVLPF.

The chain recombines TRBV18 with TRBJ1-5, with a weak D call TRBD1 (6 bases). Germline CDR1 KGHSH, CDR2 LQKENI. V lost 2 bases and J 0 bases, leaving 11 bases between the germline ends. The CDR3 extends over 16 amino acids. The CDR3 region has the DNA TGTGCCAGCTCACCATCGGGGGGCAGTAGCAATCAGCCCCAGCATTTT. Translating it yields CASSPSGGSSNQPQHF.

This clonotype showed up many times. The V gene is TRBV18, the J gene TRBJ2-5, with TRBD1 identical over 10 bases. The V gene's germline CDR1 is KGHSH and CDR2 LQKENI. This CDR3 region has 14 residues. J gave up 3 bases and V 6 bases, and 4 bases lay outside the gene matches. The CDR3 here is CASSLTGGEETQYF. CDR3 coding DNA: TGTGCCAGCTCTCTGACAGGGGGCGAAGAGACCCAGTACTTC. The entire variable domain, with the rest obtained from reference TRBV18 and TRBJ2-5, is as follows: NAGVMQNPRHLVRRRGQEARLRCSPMKGHSHVYWYRQLPEEGLKFMVYLQKENIIDESGMPKERFSAEFPKEGPSILRIQQVVRGDSAAYFCASSLTGGEETQYFGPGTRLLVL.

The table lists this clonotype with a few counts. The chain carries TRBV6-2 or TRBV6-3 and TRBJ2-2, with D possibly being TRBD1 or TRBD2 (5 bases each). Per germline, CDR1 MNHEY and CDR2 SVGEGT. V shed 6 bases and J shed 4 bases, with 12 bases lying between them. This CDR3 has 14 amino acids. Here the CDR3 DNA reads TGTGCCAGCAGAGAGGGACGGAGCACCGGGGAGCTGTTTTTT. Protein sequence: CASREGRSTGELFF.

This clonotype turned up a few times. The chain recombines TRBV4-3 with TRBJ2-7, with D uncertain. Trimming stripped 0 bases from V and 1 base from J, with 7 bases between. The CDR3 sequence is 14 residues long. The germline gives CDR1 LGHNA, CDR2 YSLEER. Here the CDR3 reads CASSQDLVSYEQYF. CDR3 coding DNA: TGCGCCAGCAGCCAAGATCTGGTATCCTACGAGCAGTACTTC.

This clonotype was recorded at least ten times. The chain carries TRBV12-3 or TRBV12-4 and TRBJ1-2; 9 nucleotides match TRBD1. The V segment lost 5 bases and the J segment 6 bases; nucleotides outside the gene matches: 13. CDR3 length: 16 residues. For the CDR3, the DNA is TGTGCCAGCAGTCTAACTTCCGGGACAGGGAGGGATGGCTACACCTTC. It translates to CASSLTSGTGRDGYTF.

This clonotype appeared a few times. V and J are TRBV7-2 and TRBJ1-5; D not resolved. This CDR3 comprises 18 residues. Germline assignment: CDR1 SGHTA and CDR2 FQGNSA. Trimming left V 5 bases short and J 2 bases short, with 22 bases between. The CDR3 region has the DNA TGTGCCAGCAGCCTCCTCTTAAAGGACGAGTTCGGCAATCAGCCCCAGCATTTT. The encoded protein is CASSLLLKDEFGNQPQHF.

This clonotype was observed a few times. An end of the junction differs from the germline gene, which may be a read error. The CDR3 reads CASSLAAPYNEQFF. The CDR3, as DNA: TGTGCCAGCAGTCTAGCGGCCCCTTACAATGAGCAGTTCTTC. The chain has TRBV12-3 or TRBV12-4 and TRBJ2-1; 7 positions agree with TRBD2. The CDR3 runs to 14 residues.

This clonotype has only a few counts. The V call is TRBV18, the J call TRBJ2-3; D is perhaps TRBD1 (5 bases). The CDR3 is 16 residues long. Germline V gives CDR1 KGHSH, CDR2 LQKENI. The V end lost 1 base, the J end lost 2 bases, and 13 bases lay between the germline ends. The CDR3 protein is CASSPLDSLFTDTQYF. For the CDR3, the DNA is TGTGCCAGCTCACCACTTGACAGCCTATTCACAGATACGCAGTATTTT.

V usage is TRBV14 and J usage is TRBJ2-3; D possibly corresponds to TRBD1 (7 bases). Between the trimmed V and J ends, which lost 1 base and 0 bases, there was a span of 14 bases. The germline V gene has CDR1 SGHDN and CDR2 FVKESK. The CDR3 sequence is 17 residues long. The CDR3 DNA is TGTGCCAGCAGCCAAGTAGTCCAGGGGGGAAGCACAGATACGCAGTATTTT. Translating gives CASSQVVQGGSTDTQYF.

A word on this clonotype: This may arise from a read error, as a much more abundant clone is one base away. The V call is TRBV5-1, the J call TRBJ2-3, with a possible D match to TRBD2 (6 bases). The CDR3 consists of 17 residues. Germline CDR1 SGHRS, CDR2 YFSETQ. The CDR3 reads CASSLGLGEASTVTQYF. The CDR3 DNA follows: TGCGCCAGCAGCTTGGGACTCGGGGAGGCTAGCACAGTTACGCAGTATTTT.

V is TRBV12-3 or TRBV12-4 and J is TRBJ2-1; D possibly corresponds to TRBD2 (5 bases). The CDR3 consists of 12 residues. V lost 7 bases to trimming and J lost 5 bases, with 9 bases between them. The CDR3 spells CASIFGNNEQFF. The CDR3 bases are TGTGCCAGCATCTTCGGGAACAATGAGCAGTTCTTC.